Below are 20 T cell receptor beta chains sequenced from a single sample in a study of long-term antiretroviral therapy in people with HIV. The immunoSEQ assay was v3.0, run at survey level. The protocol was immunoSEQ multiplex PCR, while the TCRdb copy is restricted to in-frame clones and leaves out a portion. The data show approximately 37,000 clones, under 85% seen once. The sequencing used unsorted PBMCs, collected 1 year after starting antiretroviral therapy. All receptors come from a man between 18 and 35 years old with HIV.

In this sample, this clone turned up once. The rearrangement joins TRBV19 to TRBJ1-1, with a tentative D call TRBD1 (6 bases). There are 14 residues in the CDR3. Per the germline V gene, CDR1 is LNHDA and CDR2 is SQIVND (reference sequence). V was cut by 7 bases and J by 0 bases, with 12 bases left in between. The CDR3 DNA sequence: TGTGCCAGTACCTGGGGGCGGTTGAACACTGAAGCTTTCTTT. Encoded protein: CASTWGRLNTEAFF.

The chain uses TRBV27 and TRBJ2-1, with 16 bases identical to TRBD2. V dropped 7 bases and J dropped 4; count of bases not matched to a gene: 16. Germline assignment: CDR1 MNHEY and CDR2 SMNVEV (reference sequence). This CDR3 is 20 amino acids long. This CDR3 is CASISMVGLAGGSRYNEQFF. CDR3 in DNA: TGTGCCAGCATCTCTATGGTGGGACTAGCGGGGGGGTCGCGGTACAATGAGCAGTTCTTC.

The chain carries TRBV4-1 and TRBJ2-3, with 9 bases fitting TRBD1. J was trimmed by 1 base and V by 1 base; bases with no gene match: 3. Germline CDR1 and CDR2: MGHRA and YSYEKL. The CDR3 spans 16 residues. CDR3 coding DNA: TGCGCCAGCAGCCAAGTCGGGACAGGGCGCACAGATACGCAGTATTTT. Its translation: CASSQVGTGRTDTQYF.

J is TRBJ1-4 and V is TRBV6-5; TRBD1 matches 8 bases. The germline gives CDR1 MNHEY, CDR2 SVGAGI. After removal of 3 bases from V and 8 bases from J, the junction contained 11 bases not matched to a gene. The CDR3 is 16 residues long. CDR3 sequence (DNA): TGTGCCAGCAGTTATGCAGGGGGCGAGAGGGTCGAAAAACTGTTTTTT. This encodes CASSYAGGERVEKLFF.

The chain employs TRBV19 and TRBJ2-7; weak D call: TRBD2 (5 bases). CDR1 and CDR2 (germline): LNHDA, SQIVND (reference sequence). Trimming shortened V by 6 bases and J by 2 bases, and 17 bases separated the two germline ends. This CDR3 is built from 15 residues. CDR3 sequence reads: CASRPGIGRPYEQYF. The CDR3 DNA follows: TGTGCCAGTAGGCCGGGAATTGGGCGGCCCTACGAGCAGTACTTC.

This chain connects TRBV28 to TRBJ2-7; D may be TRBD1 (5 bases). The CDR3 totals 13 residues. With 6 bases removed from V and 1 base from J, the gap between germline ends came to 10 bases. Germline CDR1 and CDR2: MDHEN and SYDVKM. CDR3 residues: CASRSPGSYEQYF. CDR3 nucleotides: TGTGCCAGCAGATCCCCAGGGTCCTACGAGCAGTACTTC.

V gene TRBV18 combines with J gene TRBJ2-7; tentative D call: TRBD1 (6 bases). V lost 4 bases to trimming and J lost 0 bases, with 16 bases between them. The germline V gene encodes CDR1 KGHSH and CDR2 LQKENI. CDR3 length: 16 residues. The CDR3 spells CASSRDGGTFSYEQYF. The CDR3 DNA sequence: TGTGCCAGCTCACGAGATGGGGGCACCTTCTCCTACGAGCAGTACTTC.

The count of this clone is one. The chain employs TRBV7-8 and TRBJ2-7, with D uncertain. The ends were cut back, 2 bases at V and 5 bases at J, with 10 bases in the middle. The germline V gene has CDR1 SGHVS and CDR2 FQNEAQ. The length of the CDR3 is 13 residues. In DNA, the CDR3 is TGTGCCAGCAGCTTAAATCCCTCGGACGAGCAGTACTTC. It translates to CASSLNPSDEQYF.

The CDR3 nucleotides are TGTGCCAGTAGTATTGCGAAGTTAGCTGATATGGGCTACACCTTC. Amino acid sequence: CASSIAKLADMGYTF. The gene calls are TRBV19 and TRBJ1-2; D is ambiguous. The ends were cut back, 3 bases at V and 8 bases at J, with 19 bases in the middle. From germline, CDR1 is LNHDA and CDR2 SQIVND (reference sequence). The CDR3 totals 15 residues. The full variable domain, completed using reference TRBV19 and TRBJ1-2, is DGGITQSPKYLFRKEGQNVTLSCEQNLNHDAMYWYRQDPGQGLRLIYYSQIVNDFQKGDIAEGYSVSREKKESFPLTVTSAQKNPTAFYLCASSIAKLADMGYTFGSGTRLTVV.

This chain uses TRBV19 with TRBJ2-7; 7 bases fit TRBD1. V was pared by 5 bases and J by 0 bases, with 4 bases of the junction left unmatched. CDR1 and CDR2 from the germline V gene are LNHDA and SQIVND (reference sequence). The CDR3 runs to 14 residues. The CDR3 here is CASSGQASSYEQYF. CDR3 coding DNA: TGTGCCAGTAGTGGACAGGCAAGCTCCTACGAGCAGTACTTC.

This CDR3 is CASSLISTDTQYF. CDR3 coding DNA: TGTGCCAGCAGTCTTATCAGCACAGATACGCAGTATTTT. The gene calls are TRBV7-3 and TRBJ2-3; D gene uncertain. V shed 6 bases and J shed 0 bases, with 7 bases lying between them. Germline V gene data show CDR1 as SGHTA and CDR2 as FQGTGA. This CDR3 has 13 amino acids. The entire variable domain, with the rest obtained from reference TRBV7-3 and TRBJ2-3, is as follows: GAGVSQTPSNKVTEKGKYVELRCDPISGHTALYWYRQSLGQGPEFLIYFQGTGAADDSGLPNDRFFAVRPEGSVSTLKIQRTERGDSAVYLCASSLISTDTQYFGPGTRLTVL.

The rearrangement joins TRBV5-1 to TRBJ2-7; D unresolved. The CDR3 has 12 residues. Trimming left V 4 bases short and J 7 bases short, with 12 bases between. Germline loops: CDR1 SGHRS, CDR2 YFSETQ. Written as DNA, the CDR3 is TGCGCCAGCAGCCTTCGACCCGAGGAGCAGTACTTC. As protein: CASSLRPEEQYF.

V usage is TRBV6-5 and J usage is TRBJ2-7, with D maybe TRBD1 (6 bases). CDR3 size: 14 residues. Germline CDR1 MNHEY, CDR2 SVGAGI. V was shortened by 2 bases and J by 0 bases, with 8 bases between the two germline ends. CDR3 loop: CASSYDRNSYEQYF. The CDR3 DNA is TGTGCCAGCAGTTACGACAGGAACTCCTACGAGCAGTACTTC.

The chain recombines TRBV2 with TRBJ1-1, with D unresolved. Germline CDR1 is SNHLY and CDR2 is FYNNEI. The CDR3 has 14 residues. V lost 1 base, J lost 1 base, and 7 bases lay in between. Here the CDR3 reads CASSEDKKNTEAFF. CDR3 sequence (DNA): TGTGCCAGCAGTGAAGACAAGAAGAACACTGAAGCTTTCTTT.

The chain recombines TRBV19 with TRBJ1-5; no clear D. This CDR3 contains 16 residues. Germline assignment: CDR1 LNHDA and CDR2 SQIVND (reference sequence). V shed 0 bases and J shed 0 bases, with 9 bases lying between them. The CDR3 DNA reads TGTGCCAGTAGTATAGATGGAGACTATAGCAATCAGCCCCAGCATTTT. Translated, it gives CASSIDGDYSNQPQHF. Full variable domain (missing parts from reference TRBV19 and TRBJ1-5): DGGITQSPKYLFRKEGQNVTLSCEQNLNHDAMYWYRQDPGQGLRLIYYSQIVNDFQKGDIAEGYSVSREKKESFPLTVTSAQKNPTAFYLCASSIDGDYSNQPQHFGDGTRLSIL.

The gene calls are TRBV27 and TRBJ2-3; D is perhaps TRBD2 (5 bases). The germline V and J ends were trimmed by 6 bases and 1 base, with 23 bases remaining between them. Germline V CDR1 and CDR2: MNHEY, SMNVEV (reference sequence). The CDR3 covers 18 residues. The CDR3 reads CASRHSPLDSRGTDTQYF. The DNA of the CDR3 is TGTGCCAGCAGACACTCCCCATTGGACTCTAGGGGCACAGATACGCAGTATTTT.

The chain employs TRBV18 and TRBJ1-2, with 7 bases aligning to TRBD1. Unmatched junction bases numbered 10, after V lost 7 bases and J lost 2 bases. The CDR3 extends over 15 amino acids. Looked up from germline, CDR1 is KGHSH and CDR2 is LQKENI. This chain's CDR3 is CASFPGTDLNYGYTF. The CDR3 DNA reads as TGTGCCAGCTTCCCCGGGACAGATCTGAACTATGGCTACACCTTC.

CDR3 loop: CASSYEGRGVGYTF. Here the CDR3 DNA reads TGTGCCAGCAGTTACGAGGGGAGGGGGGTTGGCTACACCTTC. The chain is built from TRBV6-5 and TRBJ1-2, with a possible D match to TRBD1 (6 bases). The V end lost 2 bases, the J end lost 7 bases, and 14 bases lay between the germline ends. Germline loops: CDR1 MNHEY, CDR2 SVGAGI. The CDR3 sequence is 14 residues long.

This chain connects TRBV13 to TRBJ2-5, with 10 bases fitting TRBD2. Germline CDR1 PRHDT, CDR2 FYEKMQ (reference sequence). Germline trimming cut 6 bases from V and 5 bases from J; bases unmatched to any gene: 12. This CDR3 comprises 16 residues. CDR3 sequence (DNA): TGTGCCAGCAGTTTGCAGCGGGGGGGCCAGGGGGAGACCCAGTACTTC. Translation gives CASSLQRGGQGETQYF.

The V gene is TRBV19, the J gene TRBJ1-5; TRBD1 is a possible D gene (6 bases). The V end was cut by 1 base, the J end by 5 bases, with 12 bases between. This CDR3 has 15 residues. Germline CDR1 LNHDA, CDR2 SQIVND (reference sequence). CDR3 in DNA: TGTGCCAGTAGTATAGGAGCAGGGGCTTATCAGCCCCAGCATTTT. Translation: CASSIGAGAYQPQHF.